This TCR beta chain was profiled in a study of cytomegalovirus exposure and HLA in healthy donors. Study-level findings and limits: Among TCR beta chains of equal frequency, HLA-associated ones were more clonally expanded in a later analysis. Earlier analysis looked at TCR beta V segments, and most were productive about 90% or about 30% of the time.

PCR employed 60 Vbeta and 13 Jbeta primers. Here immunoSEQ multiplex PCR was the method, and the copy in TCRdb shows in-frame clones only, minus some. The data contain some 180,000 clones, just under 80% of them singletons. The ends were cut back, 8 bases at V and 0 bases at J, with 14 bases in the middle. This CDR3 region has 15 residues. Germline V lookup: CDR1 MNHNS, CDR2 SASEGT. Note on this clone: Its target is unknown.

The sequencing sample was made of PBMCs. This TCR derives from a female donor in good health and CMV-seronegative. The chain combines TRBV6-1 with TRBJ1-3, with unresolved D. CDR3 in DNA: TGTGCCAGCCTGGAGGTAGTCGACTCTGGAAACACCATATATTTT. Protein sequence: CASLEVVDSGNTIYF.